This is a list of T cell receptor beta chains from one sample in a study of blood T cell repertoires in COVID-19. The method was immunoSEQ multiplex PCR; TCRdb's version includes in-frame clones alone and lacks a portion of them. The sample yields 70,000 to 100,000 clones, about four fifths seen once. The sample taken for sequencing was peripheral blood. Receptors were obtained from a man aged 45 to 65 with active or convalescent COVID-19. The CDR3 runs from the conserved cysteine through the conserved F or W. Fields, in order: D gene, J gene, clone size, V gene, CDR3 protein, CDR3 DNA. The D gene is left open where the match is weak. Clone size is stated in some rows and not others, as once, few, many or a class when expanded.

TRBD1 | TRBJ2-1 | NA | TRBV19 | CASSRGQGEFNEQFF | TGTGCCAGTAGCCGGGGACAGGGAGAGTTCAATGAGCAGTTCTTC
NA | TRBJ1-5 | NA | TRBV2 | CASGAGDQPQHF | TGTGCCAGCGGGGCGGGGGATCAGCCCCAGCATTTT
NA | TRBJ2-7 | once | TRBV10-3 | CAISENPGHLKFPSYEQYF | TGTGCCATCAGTGAAAACCCGGGACACCTTAAATTCCCCTCCTACGAGCAGTACTTC
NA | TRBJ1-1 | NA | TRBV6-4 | CASSDLQGKAFF | TGTGCCAGCAGTGACTTACAGGGAAAGGCTTTCTTT
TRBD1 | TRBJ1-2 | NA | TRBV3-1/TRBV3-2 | CASSQEGQGLTGYTF | TGTGCCAGCAGCCAAGAGGGACAGGGACTAACTGGCTACACCTTC
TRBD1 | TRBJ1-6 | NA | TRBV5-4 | CASSRGTDYNSPLHF | TGTGCCAGCAGCAGGGGGACAGACTATAATTCACCCCTCCACTTT
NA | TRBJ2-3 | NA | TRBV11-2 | CASTRGTGTDTQYF | TGTGCCAGCACCAGGGGTACAGGGACAGATACGCAGTATTTT
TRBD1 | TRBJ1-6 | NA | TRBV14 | CASRGQGLPLHF | TGTGCCAGCAGAGGACAGGGGTTACCCCTCCACTTT
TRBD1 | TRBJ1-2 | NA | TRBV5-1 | CASSTGAGGQNYGYTF | TGCGCCAGCAGCACGGGCGCAGGGGGCCAAAACTATGGCTACACCTTC
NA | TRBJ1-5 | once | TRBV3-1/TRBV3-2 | CASSQDHGQLPYYSNQPQHF | TGTGCCAGCAGCCAGGACCACGGACAGCTTCCGTATTATAGCAATCAGCCCCAGCATTTT
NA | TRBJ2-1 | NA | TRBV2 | CASSERVLSNEQFF | TGTGCCAGCAGTGAACGGGTCCTATCCAATGAGCAGTTCTTC
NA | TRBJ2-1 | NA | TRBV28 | CASKGYNEQFF | TGTGCCAGCAAGGGGTACAATGAGCAGTTCTTC
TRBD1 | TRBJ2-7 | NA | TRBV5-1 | CASSLLPGQGGEQYF | TGCGCCAGCAGCTTACTTCCGGGACAGGGGGGCGAGCAGTACTTC
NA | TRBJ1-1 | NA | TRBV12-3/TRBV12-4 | CASSFGGNTEAFF | TGTGCCAGCAGTTTCGGCGGGAACACTGAAGCTTTCTTT
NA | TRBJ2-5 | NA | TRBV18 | CASSPGTTQETQYF | TGTGCCAGCTCACCCGGGACAACACAAGAGACCCAGTACTTC
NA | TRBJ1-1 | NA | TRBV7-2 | CASSLQGTGAFF | TGTGCCAGCAGCTTACAGGGGACCGGGGCTTTCTTT
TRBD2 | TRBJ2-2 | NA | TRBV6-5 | CASSYSGGGAIGELFF | TGTGCCAGCAGTTACTCTGGCGGGGGGGCTATCGGGGAGCTGTTTTTT
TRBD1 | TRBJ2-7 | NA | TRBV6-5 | CASNKDREYEQYF | TGTGCCAGCAACAAGGACAGGGAATACGAGCAGTACTTC
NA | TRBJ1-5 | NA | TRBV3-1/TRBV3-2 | CASSQAGGNQPQHF | TGTGCCAGCAGCCAGGCAGGGGGCAATCAGCCCCAGCATTTT
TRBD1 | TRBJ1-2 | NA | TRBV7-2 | CASSFSPGGRGNDGYTF | TGTGCCAGCAGCTTCTCGCCCGGGGGCAGGGGGAACGATGGCTACACCTTC
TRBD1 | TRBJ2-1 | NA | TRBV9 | CASSVGGTGVNEQFF | TGTGCCAGCAGCGTAGGAGGGACAGGCGTCAATGAGCAGTTCTTC
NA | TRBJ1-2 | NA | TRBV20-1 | CSAYLGGGYTF | TGCAGTGCTTATTTAGGGGGTGGCTACACCTTC
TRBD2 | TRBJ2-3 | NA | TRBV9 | CASSVGSGTSGTSTDTQYF | TGTGCCAGCAGCGTAGGGTCAGGGACTAGCGGGACTAGCACAGATACGCAGTATTTT
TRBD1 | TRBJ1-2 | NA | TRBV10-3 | CAISETGGYGYTF | TGTGCCATCAGCGAAACAGGGGGGTATGGCTACACCTTC
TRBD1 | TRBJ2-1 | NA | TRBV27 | CASSFGRGQNEQFF | TGTGCCAGCAGTTTCGGCAGGGGGCAGAATGAGCAGTTCTTC
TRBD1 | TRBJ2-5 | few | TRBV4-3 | CASSQAPRQGGETQYF | TGCGCCAGCAGCCAAGCTCCACGACAGGGTGGAGAGACCCAGTACTTC
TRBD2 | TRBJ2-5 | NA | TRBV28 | CASSSGGAVFETQYF | TGTGCCAGCAGTTCCGGGGGGGCTGTTTTCGAGACCCAGTACTTC
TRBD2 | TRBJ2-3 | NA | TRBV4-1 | CASSPQLASTDTQYF | TGCGCCAGCAGCCCCCAACTAGCGAGCACAGATACGCAGTATTTT
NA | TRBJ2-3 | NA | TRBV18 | CASSPDYSSSTDTQYF | TGTGCCAGCTCACCCGACTATTCCTCTAGCACAGATACGCAGTATTTT
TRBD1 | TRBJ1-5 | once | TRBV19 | CASSIGGGQGKQPQHF | TGTGCCAGTAGTATAGGAGGCGGACAGGGCAAGCAGCCCCAGCATTTT
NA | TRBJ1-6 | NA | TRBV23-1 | CASSQSTVTYNSPLHF | TGCGCCAGCAGTCAATCTACAGTAACCTATAATTCACCCCTCCACTTT
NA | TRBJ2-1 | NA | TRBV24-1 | CATSFLGNEQFF | TGTGCCACCAGCTTCCTAGGCAATGAGCAGTTCTTC
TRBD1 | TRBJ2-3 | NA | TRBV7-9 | CASSLYNRGTDTQYF | TGTGCCAGCAGCTTATATAACAGGGGGACAGATACGCAGTATTTT
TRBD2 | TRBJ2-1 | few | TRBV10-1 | CASSSSGGPYNEQFF | TGCGCCAGCAGTAGTAGCGGGGGCCCCTACAATGAGCAGTTCTTC
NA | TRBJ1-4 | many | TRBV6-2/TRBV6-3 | CASSYYEGGEKLFF | TGTGCCAGCAGTTACTACGAGGGTGGTGAAAAACTGTTTTTT
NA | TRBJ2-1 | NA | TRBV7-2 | CASSQTTVEQFF | TGTGCCAGCAGCCAGACGACAGTAGAGCAGTTCTTC
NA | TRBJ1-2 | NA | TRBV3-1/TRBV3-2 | CASSLPGTGGLYGYTF | TGTGCCAGCAGCCTCCCCGGGACGGGGGGACTCTATGGCTACACCTTC
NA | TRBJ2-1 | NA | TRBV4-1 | CASSQGRSYNEQFF | TGCGCCAGCAGCCAGGGCCGGTCCTACAATGAGCAGTTCTTC
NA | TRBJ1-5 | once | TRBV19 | CASTGQFNQPQHF | TGTGCCAGTACCGGACAGTTCAATCAGCCCCAGCATTTT
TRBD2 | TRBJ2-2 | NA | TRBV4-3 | CASSQPGGGTGELFF | TGCGCCAGCAGCCAACCCGGGGGGGGCACCGGGGAGCTGTTTTTT
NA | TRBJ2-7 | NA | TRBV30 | CAWSPTATYEQYF | TGTGCCTGGAGCCCGACAGCGACCTACGAGCAGTACTTC
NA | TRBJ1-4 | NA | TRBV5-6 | CASSLKTGGNEKLFF | TGTGCCAGCAGCTTAAAGACGGGTGGTAATGAAAAACTGTTTTTT
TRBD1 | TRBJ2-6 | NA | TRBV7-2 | CASSLIPGQAFSGANVLTF | TGTGCCAGCAGCTTGATACCGGGACAGGCCTTCTCTGGGGCCAACGTCCTGACTTTC
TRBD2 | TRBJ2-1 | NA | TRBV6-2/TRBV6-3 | CASSYSIGLAASYNEQFF | TGTGCCAGCAGTTACTCGATCGGACTAGCGGCCTCCTACAATGAGCAGTTCTTC
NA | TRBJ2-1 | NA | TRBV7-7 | CASSPSSYGNEQFF | TGTGCCAGCAGCCCTAGCAGTTACGGAAATGAGCAGTTCTTC
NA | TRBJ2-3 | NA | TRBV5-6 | CASSLFRDTQYF | TGTGCCAGCAGCTTGTTCCGGGATACGCAGTATTTT
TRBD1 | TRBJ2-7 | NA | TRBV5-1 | CASSFGTGGGEQYF | TGCGCCAGCAGCTTCGGGACAGGGGGTGGGGAGCAGTACTTC
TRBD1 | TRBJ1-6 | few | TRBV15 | CATSDRVTGSPLHF | TGTGCCACCAGCGACAGGGTGACTGGTTCACCCCTCCACTTT
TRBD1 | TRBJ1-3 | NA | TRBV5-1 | CASSLLGDSSGNTIYF | TGCGCCAGCAGCCTCCTGGGGGACAGCTCTGGAAACACCATATATTTT
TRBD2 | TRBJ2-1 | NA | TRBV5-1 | CASSLEAGPYNEQFF | TGCGCCAGCAGCTTGGAAGCGGGGCCCTACAATGAGCAGTTCTTC
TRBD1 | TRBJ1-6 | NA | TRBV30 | CAWSKRGLYDSPLHF | TGTGCCTGGAGTAAGAGGGGGCTGTATGATTCACCCCTCCACTTT
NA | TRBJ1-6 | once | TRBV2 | CASSEDSGGRVLHF | TGTGCCAGCAGTGAAGACAGCGGCGGTAGGGTCCTCCACTTT
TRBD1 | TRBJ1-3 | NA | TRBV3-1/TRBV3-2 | CASSLDREAMYLGNTIYF | TGTGCCAGCAGCTTGGACAGGGAGGCAATGTACCTTGGAAACACCATATATTTT
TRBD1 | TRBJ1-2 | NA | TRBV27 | CASRQGEHGYTF | TGTGCCAGTCGCCAGGGGGAACATGGCTACACCTTC
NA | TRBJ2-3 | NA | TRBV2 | CASSEQGPDTQYF | TGTGCCAGCAGTGAACAGGGCCCAGATACGCAGTATTTT
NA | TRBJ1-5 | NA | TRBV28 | CASRGTLSNQPQHF | TGTGCCAGCAGGGGGACTTTAAGCAATCAGCCCCAGCATTTT
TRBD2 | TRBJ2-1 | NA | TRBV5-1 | CASSWGTSGNEQFF | TGCGCCAGCAGCTGGGGGACTAGCGGGAATGAGCAGTTCTTC
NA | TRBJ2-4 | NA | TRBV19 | CASSIGLSNIQYF | TGTGCCAGTAGTATTGGCCTCTCAAACATTCAGTACTTC
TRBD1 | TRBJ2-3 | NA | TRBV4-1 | CASSQGTGNTDTQYF | TGCGCCAGCAGCCAAGGGACAGGAAACACAGATACGCAGTATTTT